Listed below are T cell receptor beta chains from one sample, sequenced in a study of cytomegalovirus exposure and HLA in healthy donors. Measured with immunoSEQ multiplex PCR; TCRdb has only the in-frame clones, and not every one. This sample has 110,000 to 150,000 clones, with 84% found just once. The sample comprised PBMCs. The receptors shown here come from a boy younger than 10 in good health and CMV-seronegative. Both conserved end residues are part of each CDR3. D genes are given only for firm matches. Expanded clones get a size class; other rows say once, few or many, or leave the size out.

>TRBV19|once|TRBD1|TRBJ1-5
TGTGCCAGTAGTTTTCGCCGACAGGGTGGGAGCAATCAGCCCCAGCATTTT
CASSFRRQGGSNQPQHF
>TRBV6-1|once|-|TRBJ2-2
TGTGCCAGCAGTCGATACGGGTCTCCCACCGGGGAGCTGTTTTTT
CASSRYGSPTGELFF
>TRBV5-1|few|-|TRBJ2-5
TGCGCCAGCAGCTTGCGCTATCCTCCCGTAGAGACCCAGTACTTC
CASSLRYPPVETQYF
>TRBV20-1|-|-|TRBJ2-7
TGCAGTGCTAGCCTTCTCGACGAGCAGTACTTC
CSASLLDEQYF
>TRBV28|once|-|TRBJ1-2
TGTGCCAGCAGTTCCCCGGGACAAGAGTATGGCTACACCTTC
CASSSPGQEYGYTF
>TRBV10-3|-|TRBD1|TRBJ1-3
TGTGCCATCAGTGACCGGGGACAGGGAGGAAACACCATATATTTT
CAISDRGQGGNTIYF
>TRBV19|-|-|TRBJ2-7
TGTGCCAGTAGTCGGGCAGGGCCGGCCGGGCAGTACTTC
CASSRAGPAGQYF
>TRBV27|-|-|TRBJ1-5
TGTGCCAGCAGTTCCTGGGGGGGGCCACGTCAGCCCCAGCATTTT
CASSSWGGPRQPQHF
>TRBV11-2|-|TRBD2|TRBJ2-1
TGTGCCAGCAGCTCAGCTAGCGGGGGTGCTAGCAATGAGCAGTTCTTC
CASSSASGGASNEQFF
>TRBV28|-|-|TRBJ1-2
TGTGCCAGCAGTAGTAGAGGGGTGCGGGGAGGTGGCTACACCTTC
CASSSRGVRGGGYTF
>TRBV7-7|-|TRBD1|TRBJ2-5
TGTGCCAGCAGCGCCAGCGGGACAGGGGCGGGGACCCAGTACTTC
CASSASGTGAGTQYF
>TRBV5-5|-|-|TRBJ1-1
TGTGCCAGCAGCACCTACCTAGGGAGAACTGGTATGAACACTGAAGCTTTCTTT
CASSTYLGRTGMNTEAFF
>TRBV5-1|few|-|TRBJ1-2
TGCGCCAGCAGCTTGGGGGGGGGATATGGCTACACCTTC
CASSLGGGYGYTF
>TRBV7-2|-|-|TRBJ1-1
TGTGCCAGCAGCTTAGATCGGGGGGGGACTTTCTTT
CASSLDRGGTFF
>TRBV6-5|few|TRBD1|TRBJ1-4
TGTGCCAGCAGTTACAGGGGGCCACGAGAAAAACTGTTTTTT
CASSYRGPREKLFF
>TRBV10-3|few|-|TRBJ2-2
TGTGCCATCAGTGAATTTTCAGGGCCCGCGAACACCGGGGAGCTGTTTTTT
CAISEFSGPANTGELFF
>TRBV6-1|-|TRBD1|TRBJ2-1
TGTGCCAGCAGACATGGGACAGAGGATGAGGTAGAGCAGTTCTTC
CASRHGTEDEVEQFF
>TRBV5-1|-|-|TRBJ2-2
TGCGCCAGCAGCTTGGGGGGGCGAGACGAGCTGTTTTTT
CASSLGGRDELFF
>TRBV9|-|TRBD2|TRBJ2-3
TGTGCCAGCAGCGTAGGATTTAGCGGGAGGACGGCAGATACGCAGTATTTT
CASSVGFSGRTADTQYF
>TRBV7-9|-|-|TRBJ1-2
TGTGCCAGCAGCTTATCCGGTGACTATGGCTACACCTTC
CASSLSGDYGYTF
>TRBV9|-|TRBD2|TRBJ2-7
TGTGCCAGCAGCGGAGGACTAGTCGCCTACGAGCAGTACTTC
CASSGGLVAYEQYF
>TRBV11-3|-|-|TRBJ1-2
TGTGCCAGCAGCTTAGATCTCCCCCAGGGGACCTATGGCTACACCTTC
CASSLDLPQGTYGYTF
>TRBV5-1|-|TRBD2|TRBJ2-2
TGCGCCAGCAGCTTGGCCTTAGCGGGAGGGCCGACTGGGACCGGGGAGCTGTTTTTT
CASSLALAGGPTGTGELFF
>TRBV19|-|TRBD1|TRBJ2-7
TGTGCCAGTAGTATCGGACAGGGGGCCTACGAGCAGTACTTC
CASSIGQGAYEQYF
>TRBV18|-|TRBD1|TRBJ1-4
TGTGCCAGCTCGTACAACAGGGGGCCCTCTGAGGAAGGAAAACTGTTTTTT
CASSYNRGPSEEGKLFF
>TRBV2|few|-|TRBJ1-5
TGTGCCAGCAGTGTCTGGACAGGCAATCAGCCCCAGCATTTT
CASSVWTGNQPQHF